Listed here are 30 T cell receptor beta chains from one sample, sequenced in a study of T cell responses to AZD1222 COVID-19 vaccine. The repertoire was sequenced with immunoSEQ multiplex PCR; TCRdb's copy has only in-frame clones and lacks some. Among some 150,000 clones listed, approximately 90% were seen once. This specimen consisted of peripheral blood, obtained on day 0 of AZD1222 vaccination. The receptors were sampled from an adult in good health.

The rearrangement links TRBV6-2 or TRBV6-3 to TRBJ1-1; tentative D call: TRBD1 (5 bases). CDR1 and CDR2 (germline): MNHEY, SVGEGT. The CDR3 length is 15 residues. V was pared by 5 bases and J by 3 bases, with 16 bases between. The CDR3 spells CASSQGPLADTEAFF. The CDR3 coding sequence is TGTGCCAGCAGTCAGGGACCACTAGCGGACACTGAAGCTTTCTTT.

The DNA of the CDR3 is TGCAGCGTTGAAGATAGGGAAGGGTTCTATGGCTACACCTTC. This codes for CSVEDREGFYGYTF. This rearrangement joins TRBV29-1 to TRBJ1-2; D not certain. The germline V and J ends were trimmed by 0 bases and 4 bases, with 12 bases remaining between them. Germline V gene sequence: CDR1 SQVTM, CDR2 ANQGSEA. The CDR3 is 14 residues long.

V gene TRBV30 combines with J gene TRBJ2-1; D possibly corresponds to TRBD1 (6 bases). Germline lookup yields CDR1 GTSNPN and CDR2 SVGIG (reference sequence). CDR3 length equals 13 residues. Between the trimmed V and J ends, which lost 3 bases and 1 base, there was a span of 7 bases. The CDR3 region has the DNA TGTGCCTGGAGCAGGGGATCCTACAATGAGCAGTTCTTC. Its translation is CAWSRGSYNEQFF.

The chain carries TRBV6-5 and TRBJ1-1; D unclear. Deletions cut 5 bases from V and 7 bases from J, with 17 bases between. The CDR3 has 14 residues. Germline lookup yields CDR1 MNHEY and CDR2 SVGAGI. The CDR3 region has the DNA TGTGCCAGCAGTCACCCGGGGAGATTAAATGAAGCTTTCTTT. Its translation is CASSHPGRLNEAFF.

This chain's CDR3 is CAISESGTGPRLSNQPQHF. CDR3 nucleotides: TGTGCCATCAGTGAGTCGGGGACAGGTCCAAGGCTGAGCAATCAGCCCCAGCATTTT. The genes are TRBV10-3 and TRBJ1-5; TRBD1 agrees at 8 bases. This CDR3 region has 19 residues. Germline V gives CDR1 ENHRY, CDR2 SYGVKD. Trimming took 0 bases from V and 1 from J; bases not matched to a gene: 11.

The chain joins TRBV27 to TRBJ2-7; 8 bases map to TRBD2. CDR3 length: 17 amino acids. The germline V gene encodes CDR1 MNHEY and CDR2 SMNVEV (reference sequence). V shed 2 bases, J shed 3 bases, and the junction held 12 bases outside the gene matches. CDR3 nucleotides: TGTGCCAGCAGTTTAACCGTGGCTAGCGGGCAAGACTACGAGCAGTACTTC. This codes for CASSLTVASGQDYEQYF.

The J gene is TRBJ2-5, the V gene TRBV28; D perhaps matches TRBD2 (7 bases). Germline CDR1 reads MDHEN; CDR2 reads SYDVKM. V shed 3 bases and J shed 6 bases, with 20 bases lying between them. This CDR3 has 16 residues. As DNA, the CDR3 is TGTGCCAGCAGTTTGGCGGGGGCGGTCGCCCGACAGACCCAGTACTTC. Its translation: CASSLAGAVARQTQYF.

This clone was counted a single time. The chain uses TRBV5-1 and TRBJ1-6, with D maybe TRBD1 (6 bases). CDR1 and CDR2 (germline): SGHRS, YFSETQ. CDR3 length: 14 residues. Trimming took 0 bases from V and 5 from J, leaving 6 bases between them. CDR3 sequence (DNA): TGCGCCAGCAGCTTGGGACAGGATAATTCACCCCTCCACTTT. The encoded protein is CASSLGQDNSPLHF.

This clone showed up just once. The chain combines TRBV24-1 with TRBJ1-2; 8 positions match TRBD1. V was clipped by 2 bases and J by 14 bases; unmatched bases: 12. Germline CDR1 KGHDR, CDR2 SFDVKD. The CDR3 covers 14 residues. The CDR3 here is CATSDSRTTGERTF. CDR3 in DNA: TGTGCCACCAGTGATTCCCGGACGACAGGGGAAAGAACCTTC.

The J gene is TRBJ2-5, the V gene TRBV28; a weak D match, TRBD2 (6 bases). V lost 1 base and J lost 4, with 13 bases in between. The CDR3 consists of 15 residues. Germline loops: CDR1 MDHEN, CDR2 SYDVKM. The DNA for the CDR3 is TGTGCCAGCAGTTTATCATTGGGGGGTGTAGAGACCCAGTACTTC. Amino acids: CASSLSLGGVETQYF.

The rearrangement uses TRBV6-5 and TRBJ1-2, with 10 bases matching TRBD1. Germline V gene lookup returns CDR1 MNHEY and CDR2 SVGAGI. The V gene end was trimmed by 0 bases and the J gene end by 7 bases; junction bases not matched to a gene: 2. The CDR3 consists of 14 residues. This chain's CDR3 is CASSYSTGGVGYTF. CDR3 nucleotide sequence: TGTGCCAGCAGTTACTCGACAGGGGGCGTTGGCTACACCTTC.

V and J are TRBV3-1 (or the pseudogene TRBV3-2) and TRBJ1-6, with D possibly TRBD1 on 5 matching bases. Deletions cut 5 bases from V and 5 bases from J, with 10 bases between. Germline CDR1 and CDR2: LGHDT and YNNKEL (reference sequence). The CDR3 extends over 14 amino acids. The CDR3 is CASSYRTDNSPLHF. The CDR3 DNA is TGTGCCAGCAGCTACAGGACGGATAATTCACCCCTCCACTTT.

V is TRBV5-1 and J is TRBJ1-1, with D unclear. Germline CDR1 is SGHRS and CDR2 is YFSETQ. Trimming pared 2 bases from V and 0 bases from J, leaving 11 bases between. The length of the CDR3 is 15 residues. CDR3: CASSLFWPVNTEAFF. CDR3 sequence (DNA): TGCGCCAGCAGCTTATTTTGGCCAGTGAACACTGAAGCTTTCTTT.

J is TRBJ1-2 and V is TRBV28, with 8 positions matching TRBD1. J was trimmed by 7 bases and V by 3 bases; bases with no gene match: 1. Germline V gene lookup returns CDR1 MDHEN and CDR2 SYDVKM. This CDR3 is 12 amino acids long. The chain's CDR3 is CASSLTGAGYTF. In DNA form, the CDR3 reads TGTGCCAGCAGTTTGACAGGGGCTGGCTACACCTTC.

V is TRBV7-9 and J is TRBJ2-1; TRBD2 matches 11 bases. Germline V gene data show CDR1 as SEHNR and CDR2 as FQNEAQ (reference sequence). The CDR3 covers 17 residues. J lost 10 bases, V lost 0 bases, and 11 bases had no gene match. Written as DNA, the CDR3 is TGTGCCAGCAGCTTAGCCTCGGGGCTAGCGGGAGGTCGCGAGCAGTTCTTC. It encodes CASSLASGLAGGREQFF. The variable domain in full, with the rest retrieved from reference TRBV7-9 and TRBJ2-1, is DTGVSQNPRHKITKRGQNVTFRCDPISEHNRLYWYRQTLGQGPEFLTYFQNEAQLEKSRLLSDRFSAERPKGSFSTLEIQRTEQGDSAMYLCASSLASGLAGGREQFFGPGTRLTVL.

The chain links TRBV15 to TRBJ2-1, with 8 bases fitting TRBD2. J lost 7 bases, V lost 8 bases, and 13 bases had no gene match. This CDR3 contains 15 residues. Looked up from germline, CDR1 is LNHNV and CDR2 is YYDKDF (reference sequence). The CDR3 here is CATRSYLAGPNEQFF. The CDR3, as DNA: TGTGCCACCCGCTCCTACCTAGCGGGCCCTAATGAGCAGTTCTTC.

The V call is TRBV27, the J call TRBJ1-2, with 12 bases fitting TRBD1. CDR1 and CDR2 (germline): MNHEY, SMNVEV (reference sequence). The CDR3 covers 14 residues. After removal of 7 bases from V and 7 bases from J, the junction contained 7 bases not matched to a gene. CDR3 region: CASKPGQGAGGYTF. The CDR3 coding sequence is TGTGCCAGCAAGCCGGGACAGGGGGCGGGTGGCTACACCTTC.

In this sample, this clone turned up once. The gene calls are TRBV7-2 and TRBJ1-6; D call uncertain. The CDR3 sequence is 14 residues long. Germline-derived CDR1 and CDR2 are SGHTA and FQGNSA. V was pared by 3 bases and J by 7 bases, with 10 bases between. The CDR3 spells CASSFFQSNSPLHF. For the CDR3, the DNA is TGTGCCAGCAGCTTTTTCCAGAGCAATTCACCCCTCCACTTT.

The chain couples TRBV29-1 to TRBJ2-7; possible D gene TRBD1, 5 bases. The CDR3 spans 12 residues. V gave up 5 bases and J gave up 7 bases, with 15 bases separating them. Germline V gene lookup returns CDR1 SQVTM and CDR2 ANQGSEA. CDR3 DNA: TGCAGCGTTTTGGGGCCGATTAAGGAGCAGTACTTC. Translation: CSVLGPIKEQYF.

This sequence joins TRBV27 and TRBJ2-1; 10 positions match TRBD2. The V and J ends lost 10 bases and 2 bases, in that order; junction bases with no gene match: 8. The CDR3 consists of 15 residues. CDR1 is MNHEY, CDR2 SMNVEV, per germline (reference sequence). The CDR3 DNA reads as TGTGCCACATCCCCGGGACTAGCGACCTACAATGAGCAGTTCTTC. This gives the protein CATSPGLATYNEQFF.

The rearrangement links TRBV30 to TRBJ1-6; tentative D call: TRBD1 (6 bases). Germline values: CDR1 GTSNPN, CDR2 SVGIG (reference sequence). Trimming left V 2 bases short and J 7 bases short, with 18 bases between. The CDR3 runs to 16 residues. The CDR3 DNA follows: TGTGCCTGGAGTACCTTACAGGGTTTGTGGAATTCACCCCTCCACTTT. This gives the protein CAWSTLQGLWNSPLHF.

The J gene is TRBJ2-5, the V gene TRBV12-3 or TRBV12-4, with D unclear. V shed 6 bases and J shed 2 bases, with 10 bases lying between them. This CDR3 region has 13 residues. The CDR3 DNA follows: TGTGCCAGCAGGCAAGGACCTCAAGAGACCCAGTACTTC. Its translation: CASRQGPQETQYF.

The chain joins TRBV29-1 to TRBJ2-7; 14 nucleotides agree with TRBD2. Germline V gene data show CDR1 as SQVTM and CDR2 as ANQGSEA. V shed 7 bases and J 2 bases; nucleotides not matched to a gene: 10. This CDR3 is 16 amino acids long. CDR3 bases: TGCAGCGGCCGGGTGGGACTAGCGGGAGAAGCCTACGAGCAGTACTTC. The encoded protein is CSGRVGLAGEAYEQYF.

The sample holds a few counts of this clone. The chain uses TRBV23-1 and TRBJ1-2; D uncertain. TRBV23-1 is noted as an ORF with a role that remains uncertain. V lost 4 bases and J lost 0, with 9 bases in between. The CDR3 spans 14 residues. The CDR3 spells CASSLPTSNYGYTF. The CDR3 DNA reads TGCGCCAGCAGTCTTCCGACATCTAACTATGGCTACACCTTC.

The chain couples TRBV5-1 to TRBJ1-5; a weak D match, TRBD1 (5 bases). Trimming took off 2 bases at V and 1 base at J, with 10 bases between the two ends. This CDR3 is built from 15 residues. Germline loops: CDR1 SGHRS, CDR2 YFSETQ. CDR3: CASSLGETSNQPQHF. CDR3 DNA: TGCGCCAGCAGCTTAGGGGAGACGAGCAATCAGCCCCAGCATTTT.

This clone appeared once. The chain couples TRBV28 to TRBJ1-2; TRBD1 agrees at 8 bases. This CDR3 is 14 amino acids long. V shed 6 bases and J 4 bases; nucleotides not matched to a gene: 7. Per the germline V gene, CDR1 is MDHEN and CDR2 is SYDVKM. CDR3 DNA sequence: TGTGCCAGCAGGTTGACAGGGGAGGCCTATGGCTACACCTTC. This codes for CASRLTGEAYGYTF.

This chain joins TRBV11-3 and TRBJ1-4; TRBD1 is a possible D gene (5 bases). V gave up 1 base and J gave up 12 bases, with 12 bases separating them. Germline V CDR1 and CDR2: SGHNT, YENEEA. This CDR3 comprises 13 residues. CDR3 amino acids: CASSLVGTKELFF. CDR3 nucleotides: TGTGCCAGCAGCTTAGTGGGGACGAAGGAACTGTTTTTT.

The chain is built from TRBV30 and TRBJ2-7; 8 bases are a match to TRBD1. Unmatched junction bases numbered 12, after V lost 3 bases and J lost 5 bases. This CDR3 is 15 amino acids long. Germline lookup yields CDR1 GTSNPN and CDR2 SVGIG (reference sequence). Written as DNA, the CDR3 is TGTGCCTGGAGGGATCTTTCCAGGGGGCCCCACGAGCAGTACTTC. It yields the protein CAWRDLSRGPHEQYF.

The chain carries TRBV25-1 and TRBJ2-2; TRBD2 is a possible D gene (6 bases). This CDR3 has 15 residues. V was trimmed by 5 bases and J by 4 bases, leaving 14 bases between them. Germline V gives CDR1 MGHDK, CDR2 SYGVNS. The CDR3 reads CASSKLAISTGELFF. CDR3 in DNA: TGTGCCAGCAGTAAACTAGCCATAAGCACCGGGGAGCTGTTTTTT.

The chain employs TRBV6-2 or TRBV6-3 and TRBJ2-2; 9 nucleotides match TRBD2. The CDR3 totals 14 residues. Per the germline V gene, CDR1 is MNHEY and CDR2 is SVGEGT. Germline trimming cut 8 bases from V and 7 bases from J; bases unmatched to any gene: 8. The CDR3 loop is CASGRTSVGGELFF. In DNA, the CDR3 is TGTGCCAGCGGCCGGACTAGCGTTGGCGGGGAGCTGTTTTTT.